Detailed here is one TCR beta chain. Its specificity is not known. The data stem from a study of T cell responses to AZD1222 COVID-19 vaccine. Study conclusions and caveats: Unmutated regions of variants are reportedly targeted by nearly half of spike-specific TCRs.

Method: immunoSEQ multiplex PCR; TCRdb's copy keeps in-frame clones and lacks some. Here the sample spans about 75,000 clones, 88% being singletons. The CDR3 totals 14 residues. The germline V gene encodes CDR1 SGHRS and CDR2 YFSETQ. The V segment lost 4 bases and the J segment 0 bases; nucleotides outside the gene matches: 3. Specimen: peripheral blood, collected 28 days after the second dose of the MenACWY control vaccine. This clonotype was sampled from an adult who received the MenACWY meningococcal vaccine as a control. The chain has TRBV5-1 and TRBJ1-1, with 7 nucleotides matching TRBD1. CDR3 sequence (DNA): TGCGCCAGCAGCAGGGACAGCATGAACACTGAAGCTTTCTTT. Protein product: CASSRDSMNTEAFF.